The clone carrying this T cell receptor (beta chain) was counted a few times. This entry belongs to a study of T cells in Graves' hyperthyroidism and ophthalmopathy. Amplified TCR beta CDR3 regions came from RNA transcripts. TCR CDR3 underwent first-round RT-PCR with the HTBI primer set. MiXCR, applied by TCRdb to the multiplex PCR reads, yields one record per CDR3 protein. Here the sample spans about 640,000 distinct CDR3 sequences, just under 45% being singletons. It was uncontrolled infection, other autoimmune disease, pregnancy or lactation that excluded patients. Thyroid ultrasound, orbital computed tomography, clinical symptoms, and serum thyroxine and TRAb underpinned diagnoses. The CDR3 covers 14 residues. Germline V CDR1 and CDR2: SGHRS, YFSETQ. V shed 4 bases, J shed 6 bases, and the junction held 9 bases outside the gene matches.

The chain combines TRBV5-1 with TRBJ1-2; 7 bases are a match to TRBD1. Sequenced material: peripheral blood or thyroid tissue (not recorded which). This receptor was taken from an adult man with Graves' disease, either hyperthyroidism or ophthalmopathy (not recorded which). The DNA for the CDR3 is TGCGCCAGCAGCCTGCAAGGGGGCGTCGATGGCTACACCTTC. It codes for CASSLQGGVDGYTF.